The 8 T cell receptor beta chains listed next were all sequenced from one sample in a study of tumor-infiltrating lymphocytes in primary liver carcinoma. A primer matching the constant region was used to make TCR beta cDNA from 500 to 600 ng of total RNA. It was through three nested multiplex PCR rounds of slightly modified ARM-PCR that TCR beta libraries arose. Each of the first two PCR rounds ran nine to ten cycles with TRBV1-TRBV30 forward and C-beta reverse primers. TCRdb reprocessed the multiplex PCR reads with MiXCR, giving one entry per CDR3 protein. The profile shows about 310,000 distinct CDR3 sequences, less than 75% of them singletons. Germline DNA was also extracted, while the blood RNA originated from unsorted whole blood. Sample: peripheral blood. The receptors derive from a man aged 40-50 years with primary liver carcinoma and hepatitis B virus infection.

The table lists this clonotype with a few counts. The rearrangement links TRBV12-3 or TRBV12-4 to TRBJ2-5; no definite D call. Trimming took 1 base from V and 4 from J, leaving 7 bases between them. The CDR3 consists of 13 residues. This CDR3 reads CASSLVGGETQYF. The CDR3 DNA reads as TGTGCCAGCAGTTTAGTGGGCGGAGAGACCCAGTACTTC.

As for this clonotype: A clone one base away is much larger, so this may be a read error. The gene calls are TRBV29-1 and TRBJ2-5, with 7 bases aligning to TRBD1. The germline gives CDR1 SQVTM, CDR2 ANQGSEA. The CDR3 spans 16 residues. The V and J ends lost 0 bases and 4 bases, in that order; junction bases with no gene match: 11. The CDR3 region has the DNA TGCAGCGTTGAAGATCCTCTGACAGGGATTGGAGAGACCCAGTACTTC. This encodes CSVEDPLTGIGETQYF.

In the case of this clonotype: A much larger clone differs from this one at a single base, so this may be a read error. A read error is likely, as this CDR3 ends without the conserved phenylalanine or tryptophan. The chain couples TRBV6-1 to TRBJ2-7, with TRBD2 as a possible D gene (5 bases). Trimming cost V 4 bases and J 3 bases, with 10 bases left between them. In germline, CDR1 is MNHNS, CDR2 SASEGT. The CDR3 spans 13 residues. The CDR3 protein is CASSAGLLYEQYI. CDR3 nucleotide sequence: TGTGCCAGCAGTGCCGGACTTCTCTACGAGCAGTACATC.

A word on this clonotype: Sequence at one end of the junction differs from germline and may be a read error. V and J are TRBV6-1 and TRBJ2-3; 13 nucleotides line up with TRBD2. Germline CDR1 is MNHNS and CDR2 is SASEGT. There are 15 residues in the CDR3. The CDR3 loop reads CVSSGTSGITDTQYF. The CDR3 coding sequence is TGTGTCAGCAGTGGGACTAGCGGGATCACAGATACGCAGTATTTT.

This clonotype was recorded only once. A read error may be the cause here, since a much bigger clone is one base away. The CDR3 DNA reads TGCGCCAGCAGCCAAGATCCGTTGCGCTACGAGCAGTACTTC. This encodes CASSQDPLRYEQYF. This chain uses TRBV4-1 with TRBJ2-7, with unresolved D. The CDR3 loop spans 14 amino acids. The germline CDR1 and CDR2 sequences are MGHRA and YSYEKL. Trimming took 0 bases from V and 3 from J, leaving 9 bases between them.

This clonotype was seen a handful of times. The chain joins TRBV28 to TRBJ1-2; D may be TRBD1 (5 bases). Trimming left V 3 bases short and J 5 bases short, with 7 bases between. The CDR3 loop spans 12 amino acids. Germline V gene lookup returns CDR1 MDHEN and CDR2 SYDVKM. CDR3 amino acids: CASSFGQYGYTF. The CDR3 DNA sequence: TGTGCCAGCAGTTTCGGACAATATGGCTACACCTTC.

This clonotype came up many times. This chain joins TRBV12-3 or TRBV12-4 and TRBJ2-3; perhaps TRBD2 as D (5 bases). V lost 5 bases and J lost 0, with 15 bases in between. This CDR3 comprises 16 residues. The CDR3, as DNA: TGTGCCAGCAGTCCCTATAGCGAGATTAGCACAGATACGCAGTATTTT. This translates into CASSPYSEISTDTQYF.

Concerning this clonotype: This may come from a read error, since a much larger clone is one base off. The V and J genes are TRBV6-6 and TRBJ2-7; 7 nucleotides line up with TRBD2. The CDR3 length is 14 residues. Per germline, CDR1 MNHNY and CDR2 SVGAGI (reference sequence). CDR3 in amino acids: CVSRSAGSSYEQYF. CDR3 bases: TGTGTCAGCAGATCAGCGGGAAGCTCCTACGAGCAGTACTTC.